This entry lists 30 T cell receptor beta chains sequenced from one sample in a study of blood T cell repertoires in COVID-19. Here immunoSEQ multiplex PCR was the method, and the copy in TCRdb shows in-frame clones only, minus some. The table has some 200,000 clones, 75% to 85% seen once. The sequenced material came from peripheral blood. The source of these receptors is a woman aged 40 to 50 who had recovered from COVID-19.

The rearrangement joins TRBV7-9 to TRBJ2-3; 7 bases align to TRBD2. The ends lost 2 bases at V and 2 bases at J; junction bases unmatched: 7. The CDR3 covers 16 residues. Germline lookup yields CDR1 SEHNR and CDR2 FQNEAQ (reference sequence). The CDR3 nucleotides read TGTGCCAGCAGCTTAACAACAGCGGGACTCACAGATACGCAGTATTTT. Protein product: CASSLTTAGLTDTQYF.

The CDR3 DNA is TGTGCCAGCAGGACAGGGGGTTTGGAGACCCAGTACTTC. Its translation is CASRTGGLETQYF. The chain carries TRBV12-3 or TRBV12-4 and TRBJ2-5, with 9 bases that match TRBD1. CDR3 size: 13 residues. Trimming cost V 6 bases and J 5 bases; bases outside gene matches: 4.

The rearrangement uses TRBV19 and TRBJ2-5; D call uncertain. The germline V gene has CDR1 LNHDA and CDR2 SQIVND (reference sequence). The CDR3 consists of 12 residues. V lost 9 bases to trimming and J lost 2 bases, with 10 bases between them. This CDR3 reads CASSRDQETQYF. In DNA form, the CDR3 reads TGTGCCAGCTCTCGAGATCAAGAGACCCAGTACTTC.

This clone was observed once. The V call is TRBV11-2, the J call TRBJ2-2; 7 positions agree with TRBD1. CDR3 length: 14 residues. The germline gives CDR1 SGHAT, CDR2 FQNNGV. After removal of 3 bases from V and 3 bases from J, the junction contained 1 base not matched to a gene. CDR3 region: CASSFTGDTGELFF. The CDR3 region has the DNA TGTGCCAGCAGCTTCACAGGGGACACCGGGGAGCTGTTTTTT.

The rearrangement links TRBV19 to TRBJ1-2; D remains ambiguous. This CDR3 is 14 amino acids long. Germline lookup yields CDR1 LNHDA and CDR2 SQIVND (reference sequence). V was cut by 7 bases and J by 4 bases, with 16 bases left in between. The CDR3 sequence: CASTISGATYGYTF. DNA of the CDR3: TGTGCCAGTACTATCTCTGGAGCCACCTATGGCTACACCTTC.

This chain uses TRBV7-9 with TRBJ2-7, with TRBD1 as a possible D gene (6 bases). Per the germline V gene, CDR1 is SEHNR and CDR2 is FQNEAQ (reference sequence). Trimming shortened V by 2 bases and J by 3 bases, and 11 bases separated the two germline ends. The CDR3 sequence is 14 residues long. The CDR3 bases are TGTGCCAGCAGCTTAACCGGGACAAGCTACGAGCAGTACTTC. Protein sequence: CASSLTGTSYEQYF.

This sequence joins TRBV7-2 and TRBJ2-2; 7 bases agree with TRBD1. Trimming at V came to 2 bases and at J to 7 bases, leaving 1 base not matched to a gene. The CDR3 consists of 13 residues. Germline loops: CDR1 SGHTA, CDR2 FQGNSA. The CDR3 reads CASSLTGVGELFF. The DNA of the CDR3 is TGTGCCAGCAGCTTAACAGGGGTCGGGGAGCTGTTTTTT.

The gene calls are TRBV29-1 and TRBJ1-2; 7 positions match TRBD1. CDR1 and CDR2 from the germline V gene are SQVTM and ANQGSEA. Trimming cost V 7 bases and J 8 bases; bases outside gene matches: 10. There are 12 residues in the CDR3. In DNA form, the CDR3 reads TGCAGCGCCTATTCGACAGGGTTCGGCTACACCTTC. It codes for CSAYSTGFGYTF.

The CDR3 protein is CASSQASGGPQHF. DNA of the CDR3: TGTGCCAGCAGCCAAGCCTCGGGGGGGCCCCAGCATTTT. The rearrangement links TRBV3-1 (or the pseudogene TRBV3-2) to TRBJ1-5; D may be TRBD1 (5 bases). Germline-derived CDR1 and CDR2 are LGHDT and YNNKEL (reference sequence). CDR3 length equals 13 residues. Trimming removed 1 base at V and 9 bases at J, with 10 bases between.

The rearrangement links TRBV18 to TRBJ2-7; 7 positions match TRBD1. The germline V gene has CDR1 KGHSH and CDR2 LQKENI. CDR3 size: 14 residues. J was trimmed by 4 bases and V by 5 bases; bases with no gene match: 8. The CDR3 protein is CASSMRQGVYEQYF. CDR3 nucleotide sequence: TGTGCCAGCTCAATGCGCCAGGGGGTGTACGAGCAGTACTTC.

The genes are TRBV7-9 and TRBJ2-4, with TRBD2 matching 7 bases. The V segment lost 5 bases and the J segment 3 bases; nucleotides outside the gene matches: 4. The CDR3 extends over 14 amino acids. Per germline, CDR1 SEHNR and CDR2 FQNEAQ (reference sequence). The CDR3 sequence: CASSKTSDKNIQYF. The DNA of the CDR3 is TGTGCCAGCAGCAAAACTAGCGACAAAAACATTCAGTACTTC.

The V call is TRBV9, the J call TRBJ1-4; D may be TRBD1 (6 bases). Germline lookup yields CDR1 SGDLS and CDR2 YYNGEE. V lost 0 bases and J lost 8, with 11 bases in between. This CDR3 contains 14 residues. The CDR3 loop is CASSVGQGREKLFF. The CDR3 DNA reads TGTGCCAGCAGCGTAGGTCAGGGGAGAGAAAAACTGTTTTTT. Based on the CDR3 plus reference TRBV9 and TRBJ1-4, the full variable domain is DSGVTQTPKHLITATGQRVTLRCSPRSGDLSVYWYQQSLDQGLQFLIQYYNGEERAKGNILERFSAQQFPDLHSELNLSSLELGDSALYFCASSVGQGREKLFFGSGTQLSVL.

The genes are TRBV20-1 and TRBJ2-5, with D hard to call. CDR1 is DFQATT and CDR2 is SNEGSKA in the germline V gene (reference sequence). This CDR3 region has 10 residues. Trimming took 6 bases from V and 1 from J, leaving 3 bases between them. CDR3 sequence (DNA): TGCAGTGCCGGCCAAGAGACCCAGTACTTC. Its translation: CSAGQETQYF.

The chain has TRBV19 and TRBJ1-5, with D hard to call. This CDR3 is built from 14 residues. The germline V and J ends were trimmed by 7 bases and 3 bases, with 13 bases remaining between them. Germline V gene data show CDR1 as LNHDA and CDR2 as SQIVND (reference sequence). CDR3 loop: CASTNQQYNQPQHF. The CDR3 nucleotides read TGTGCCAGTACCAACCAACAGTACAATCAGCCCCAGCATTTT.

V and J are TRBV29-1 and TRBJ2-3; tentative D call: TRBD2 (7 bases). Germline V gene data show CDR1 as SQVTM and CDR2 as ANQGSEA. The CDR3 spans 14 residues. The V gene lost 8 bases and the J gene lost 1 base, with 16 bases spanning the gap. In DNA form, the CDR3 reads TGCAGCCATAGAGGGGGGGCTGGCACAGATACGCAGTATTTT. Amino acids: CSHRGGAGTDTQYF.

The CDR3 reads CASSFGPQEAFF. The CDR3 DNA is TGTGCCAGCAGTTTTGGGCCGCAAGAAGCTTTCTTT. The chain uses TRBV12-3 or TRBV12-4 and TRBJ1-1; D unclear. With 3 bases removed from V and 8 bases from J, the gap between germline ends came to 10 bases. CDR3 size: 12 residues.

This chain joins TRBV28 and TRBJ2-7; 10 bases match TRBD1. This CDR3 has 15 amino acids. The J segment lost 3 bases and the V segment lost 8 bases, leaving 10 bases of the junction unmatched. The germline V gene has CDR1 MDHEN and CDR2 SYDVKM. The CDR3 reads CASLTGQGIFYEQYF. In nucleotides, the CDR3 is TGTGCCAGCTTAACGGGACAGGGGATATTCTACGAGCAGTACTTC. The full variable domain, completed using reference TRBV28 and TRBJ2-7, is DVKVTQSSRYLVKRTGEKVFLECVQDMDHENMFWYRQDPGLGLRLIYFSYDVKMKEKGDIPEGYSVSREKKERFSLILESASTNQTSMYLCASLTGQGIFYEQYFGPGTRLTVT.

The V gene is TRBV11-2, the J gene TRBJ1-2; 8 nucleotides match TRBD1. Germline V CDR1 and CDR2: SGHAT, FQNNGV. V trimming: 3 bases; J trimming: 4 bases; junction bases outside the gene matches: 4. This CDR3 spans 14 amino acids. The CDR3 DNA sequence: TGTGCCAGCAGCTTCGGACAGGGAGGCTATGGCTACACCTTC. It encodes CASSFGQGGYGYTF.

The sample holds one count of this clone. V is TRBV5-6 and J is TRBJ1-3; possible D gene TRBD1, 5 bases. The CDR3 has 15 residues. Trimming left V 3 bases short and J 3 bases short, with 13 bases between. Germline CDR1 is SGHDT and CDR2 is YYEEEE. The CDR3 DNA reads TGTGCCAGCAGCTCATTACAGGATTTTGGAAACACCATATATTTT. This codes for CASSSLQDFGNTIYF. Full variable domain (rest looked up from reference TRBV5-6 and TRBJ1-3): DAGVTQSPTHLIKTRGQQVTLRCSPKSGHDTVSWYQQALGQGPQFIFQYYEEEERQRGNFPDRFSGHQFPNYSSELNVNALLLGDSALYLCASSSLQDFGNTIYFGEGSWLTVV.

Only one count was recorded for this clone. The chain has TRBV5-5 and TRBJ2-5; no reliable D call. With 2 bases removed from V and 3 bases from J, the gap between germline ends came to 11 bases. CDR1 SGHKS and CDR2 YYEKEE come from the germline V gene (reference sequence). This CDR3 comprises 14 residues. The CDR3 DNA reads as TGTGCCAGCAGCTTTGGGCAGCCTGAAGAGACCCAGTACTTC. Translation gives CASSFGQPEETQYF.

This chain links TRBV3-1 (or the pseudogene TRBV3-2) with TRBJ1-4, with D unresolved. CDR1 is LGHDT and CDR2 is YNNKEL in the germline V gene (reference sequence). Trimming left V 2 bases short and J 1 base short, with 8 bases between. The CDR3 is 15 residues long. CDR3: CASSQNGGTNEKLFF. Here the CDR3 DNA reads TGTGCCAGCAGCCAAAATGGAGGAACTAATGAAAAACTGTTTTTT.

The V call is TRBV5-1, the J call TRBJ1-1, with 7 bases aligning to TRBD1. V trimming: 1 base; J trimming: 1 base; junction bases outside the gene matches: 1. The CDR3 length is 14 residues. Germline V lookup: CDR1 SGHRS, CDR2 YFSETQ. In DNA form, the CDR3 reads TGCGCCAGCAGCTTGACAGGGGCGAACACTGAAGCTTTCTTT. Amino acid sequence: CASSLTGANTEAFF. The full variable domain, in which reference TRBV5-1 and TRBJ1-1 provide the parts outside the CDR3, is KAGVTQTPRYLIKTRGQQVTLSCSPISGHRSVSWYQQTPGQGLQFLFEYFSETQRNKGNFPGRFSGRQFSNSRSEMNVSTLELGDSALYLCASSLTGANTEAFFGQGTRLTVV.

The chain has TRBV10-3 and TRBJ1-1, with D possibly matching TRBD1 (5 bases). The CDR3 sequence is 14 residues long. V shed 10 bases and J shed 6 bases, with 21 bases lying between them. From germline, CDR1 is ENHRY and CDR2 SYGVKD. The CDR3 region is CASGGTAKNPEAFF. The CDR3 DNA follows: TGTGCCAGCGGCGGGACCGCGAAAAACCCTGAAGCTTTCTTT.

The gene calls are TRBV5-4 and TRBJ1-2; no clear D gene. CDR1 SGHNT and CDR2 YYREEE come from the germline V gene (reference sequence). With 1 base removed from V and 8 bases from J, the gap between germline ends came to 9 bases. The CDR3 totals 12 residues. CDR3 in DNA: TGTGCCAGCAGCTTGCCGTCTGAGGGCTACACCTTC. It translates to CASSLPSEGYTF.

The chain recombines TRBV5-1 with TRBJ1-1; TRBD1 might be the D (6 bases). Germline values: CDR1 SGHRS, CDR2 YFSETQ. The CDR3 length is 13 residues. The germline V and J ends were trimmed by 6 bases and 5 bases, with 14 bases remaining between them. The CDR3: CASTSGRGTEAFF. The DNA of the CDR3 is TGCGCCAGCACCTCGGGCAGGGGTACTGAAGCTTTCTTT.

The CDR3 is CASRSYEGYEQYF. Written as DNA, the CDR3 is TGTGCCAGCAGATCCTACGAGGGTTACGAGCAGTACTTC. The chain is built from TRBV6-6 and TRBJ2-7; weak D call: TRBD2 (5 bases). There are 13 residues in the CDR3. CDR1 MNHNY and CDR2 SVGAGI come from the germline V gene (reference sequence). Trimming pared 6 bases from V and 4 bases from J, leaving 13 bases between.

The chain is built from TRBV28 and TRBJ2-5; D possibly corresponds to TRBD1 (5 bases). Trimming stripped 5 bases from V and 4 bases from J, with 17 bases between. CDR1 is MDHEN, CDR2 SYDVKM, per germline. The CDR3 length is 15 residues. The DNA of the CDR3 is TGTGCCAGCAGTCAGCCACCAGGGTTTATAGAGACCCAGTACTTC. This translates into CASSQPPGFIETQYF.

This clone was found once. V is TRBV21-1 and J is TRBJ1-2; no check of the table's D call, TRBD1, against the DNA was made. TRBV21-1 is termed a pseudogene. There are 14 residues in the CDR3. The CDR3 region has the DNA TGTGCCAGCAGCAATGGGGGCAGGGCCTATGGCTACACCTTC. It translates to CASSNGGRAYGYTF.

The CDR3 here is CASSNPPGLAGPTSYNEQFF. The CDR3 region has the DNA TGTGCCAGCAGTAACCCTCCGGGACTAGCGGGGCCTACATCCTACAATGAGCAGTTCTTC. V usage is TRBV6-2 or TRBV6-3 and J usage is TRBJ2-1; 13 nucleotides agree with TRBD2. CDR3 size: 20 residues. Trimming removed 5 bases from V and 1 base from J; junction bases left unmatched: 14. Germline CDR1 MNHEY, CDR2 SVGEGT.

The chain combines TRBV6-5 with TRBJ1-4, with D perhaps TRBD1 (6 bases). The CDR3 spans 13 residues. Germline CDR1 is MNHEY and CDR2 is SVGAGI. Trimming pared 7 bases from V and 6 bases from J, leaving 12 bases between. The CDR3 reads CASKGQNYEKLFF. The CDR3 nucleotides read TGTGCCAGCAAAGGACAGAACTATGAAAAACTGTTTTTT.